The 20 T cell receptor beta chains given below trace back to one sample, sequenced in a study of T cells in narcolepsy. The assay was immunoSEQ multiplex PCR, and TCRdb's table has in-frame clones only and misses some. The sample lists about 27,000 clones; 75% to 85% were seen once. The sequencing input was CD45RA- memory CD4+ T cells from PBMCs. The receptors were gathered from a human donor with narcolepsy.

The chain joins TRBV5-8 to TRBJ2-5; 10 positions agree with TRBD1. J was trimmed by 4 bases and V by 4 bases; bases with no gene match: 7. Looked up from germline, CDR1 is SGHTS and CDR2 is YDEGEE. The CDR3 has 15 residues. In DNA, the CDR3 is TGTGCCAGCAGCCAAGACAGGGGGCGTGGAGAGACCCAGTACTTC. The encoded protein is CASSQDRGRGETQYF. Using reference TRBV5-8 and TRBJ2-5 for the parts outside the CDR3, the full variable domain is EAGVTQSPTHLIKTRGQQATLRCSPISGHTSVYWYQQALGLGLQFLLWYDEGEERNRGNFPPRFSGRQFPNYSSELNVNALELEDSALYLCASSQDRGRGETQYFGPGTRLLVL.

CDR3 bases: TGTGCCAGCAGCTTAGGGCTGGGGGAGGGCTATGGCTACACCTTC. Protein: CASSLGLGEGYGYTF. The V gene is TRBV11-2, the J gene TRBJ1-2; perhaps TRBD1 as D (5 bases). Trimming cost V 1 base and J 4 bases, with 13 bases left between them. Germline V CDR1 and CDR2: SGHAT, FQNNGV. The CDR3 sequence is 15 residues long.

In DNA form, the CDR3 reads TGTGCTAGTGGGCAACAGGGTTTTACAGATACGCAGTATTTT. Its translation is CASGQQGFTDTQYF. The chain couples TRBV12-5 to TRBJ2-3, with D tentatively TRBD1 (6 bases). The germline V gene encodes CDR1 LGHNT and CDR2 FRNRAP. V lost 6 bases and J 3 bases, leaving 13 bases between the germline ends. The CDR3 spans 14 residues.

The chain uses TRBV5-1 and TRBJ2-5; 9 nucleotides line up with TRBD2. Germline loops: CDR1 SGHRS, CDR2 YFSETQ. There are 15 residues in the CDR3. V dropped 2 bases and J dropped 4; count of bases not matched to a gene: 6. The CDR3 bases are TGCGCCAGCAGCTTCGGGCTAGCGGGGACAGAGACCCAGTACTTC. Its protein product is CASSFGLAGTETQYF.

This chain links TRBV30 with TRBJ2-5; perhaps TRBD1 as D (5 bases). The last part of the DNA fits TRBJ2-7 better; the J call may be wrong. The V gene's germline CDR1 is GTSNPN and CDR2 SVGIG (reference sequence). This CDR3 contains 14 residues. The CDR3 reads CAWTPPGYTYEQYF. CDR3 sequence (DNA): TGTGCCTGGACCCCCCCAGGGTACACCTACGAGCAGTACTTC.

The count of this clone is one. The gene calls are TRBV6-6 and TRBJ2-5; D may be TRBD2 (6 bases). The CDR3 has 14 amino acids. Germline V gene lookup returns CDR1 MNHNY and CDR2 SVGAGI (reference sequence). V shed 0 bases and J shed 1 base, with 6 bases lying between them. CDR3 DNA sequence: TGTGCCAGCAGTTACTCGGGACTCCAAGAGACCCAGTACTTC. It encodes CASSYSGLQETQYF.

This clone was picked up one time. Other nucleotide sequences in the sample specify the same CDR3. The chain combines TRBV5-1 with TRBJ2-7; 9 bases line up with TRBD1. The junction had 9 bases not matched to a gene; V was cut back by 3 bases and J by 5 bases. The CDR3 has 15 residues. Germline assignment: CDR1 SGHRS and CDR2 YFSETQ. CDR3 region: CASSYLGQGSNEQYF. The CDR3 DNA is TGCGCCAGCAGCTATTTGGGACAGGGCTCTAACGAGCAGTACTTC.

The chain combines TRBV4-2 with TRBJ2-1; weak D call: TRBD1 (5 bases). In germline, CDR1 is LGHNA, CDR2 YNFKEQ. With 0 bases removed from V and 6 bases from J, the gap between germline ends came to 15 bases. The CDR3 spans 16 residues. The CDR3 bases are TGTGCCAGCAGCCAAGATTGGGGCAGGGATTTCAATGAGCAGTTCTTC. Protein sequence: CASSQDWGRDFNEQFF.

V is TRBV6-1 and J is TRBJ2-7; 8 nucleotides line up with TRBD1. The germline gives CDR1 MNHNS, CDR2 SASEGT. V was clipped by 2 bases and J by 6 bases; unmatched bases: 0. This CDR3 has 12 amino acids. The CDR3 nucleotides are TGTGCCAGCAGTGAACAGGGGGCCGAGCAGTACTTC. Translating gives CASSEQGAEQYF.

V usage is TRBV6-1 and J usage is TRBJ1-3; D unclear. There are 14 residues in the CDR3. Trimming left V 3 bases short and J 4 bases short, with 10 bases between. The germline CDR1 and CDR2 sequences are MNHNS and SASEGT. The CDR3 DNA reads TGTGCCAGCAGTGATCCCTTGAGGGGAAACACCATATATTTT. It encodes CASSDPLRGNTIYF.

The genes are TRBV2 and TRBJ1-4; D ambiguous. Germline V gene sequence: CDR1 SNHLY, CDR2 FYNNEI. V gave up 1 base and J gave up 0 bases, with 12 bases separating them. The CDR3 sequence is 17 residues long. In DNA form, the CDR3 reads TGTGCCAGCAGTGAAGGGCAGGACGTTGCAACTAATGAAAAACTGTTTTTT. It specifies CASSEGQDVATNEKLFF.

The chain is built from TRBV5-1 and TRBJ2-2, with D uncertain. The CDR3 runs to 16 residues. Germline-derived CDR1 and CDR2 are SGHRS and YFSETQ. Trimming took off 0 bases at V and 0 bases at J, with 9 bases between the two ends. The CDR3 region has the DNA TGCGCCAGCAGCTTGGGCTCCTACGCGAACACCGGGGAGCTGTTTTTT. Its protein product is CASSLGSYANTGELFF.

The J gene is TRBJ2-2, the V gene TRBV5-4, with TRBD1 as a possible D gene (5 bases). The CDR3 is 16 amino acids. Germline values: CDR1 SGHNT, CDR2 YYREEE (reference sequence). Trimming took off 4 bases at V and 5 bases at J, with 18 bases between the two ends. CDR3 in DNA: TGTGCCAGCAGCAAAGGGCAGGGAAGGTTAACCGGGGAGCTGTTTTTT. Protein product: CASSKGQGRLTGELFF.

The chain uses TRBV4-1 and TRBJ2-3, with 14 bases matching TRBD2. Germline V gene data show CDR1 as MGHRA and CDR2 as YSYEKL. Trimming at V came to 0 bases and at J to 0 bases, leaving 8 bases not matched to a gene. CDR3 size: 20 residues. The CDR3 sequence: CASSQDARTSGGKSTDTQYF. In nucleotides, the CDR3 is TGCGCCAGCAGCCAAGATGCGAGGACTAGCGGGGGGAAGAGCACAGATACGCAGTATTTT.

The J gene is TRBJ2-2, the V gene TRBV7-2; D is unclear. This CDR3 contains 13 residues. Germline V gene data show CDR1 as SGHTA and CDR2 as FQGNSA. Deletions cut 2 bases from V and 2 bases from J, with 3 bases between. CDR3 in DNA: TGTGCCAGCAGCTTATCTAACACCGGGGAGCTGTTTTTT. It specifies CASSLSNTGELFF. Filled out from reference TRBV7-2 and TRBJ2-2, the complete variable domain reads GAGVSQSPSNKVTEKGKDVELRCDPISGHTALYWYRQSLGQGLEFLIYFQGNSAPDKSGLPSDRFSAERTGGSVSTLTIQRTQQEDSAVYLCASSLSNTGELFFGEGSRLTVL.

The sample holds one count of this clone. The V gene is TRBV29-1, the J gene TRBJ2-5; 7 bases are a match to TRBD1. The CDR3 extends over 13 amino acids. The germline gives CDR1 SQVTM, CDR2 ANQGSEA. The J segment lost 0 bases and the V segment lost 4 bases, leaving 2 bases of the junction unmatched. The CDR3 DNA sequence: TGCAGCGTTGGGGGACAGAACCAAGAGACCCAGTACTTC. It translates to CSVGGQNQETQYF.

The chain combines TRBV6-5 with TRBJ1-1; D is possibly TRBD1 (5 bases). The V end was cut by 5 bases, the J end by 0 bases, with 13 bases between. The CDR3 totals 15 residues. The germline V gene has CDR1 MNHEY and CDR2 SVGAGI. The CDR3 nucleotides read TGTGCCAGCAGTCGAGGGGTACTCATGAACACTGAAGCTTTCTTT. It yields the protein CASSRGVLMNTEAFF.

This clone was seen once. The chain employs TRBV7-9 and TRBJ2-7, with D tentatively TRBD1 (6 bases). Between the trimmed V and J ends, which lost 0 bases and 3 bases, there was a span of 18 bases. The CDR3 totals 17 residues. Per germline, CDR1 SEHNR and CDR2 FQNEAQ (reference sequence). The CDR3 coding sequence is TGTGCCAGCAGCTTAGCGGGCCCAGACAGGACAAGCTACGAGCAGTACTTC. This gives the protein CASSLAGPDRTSYEQYF.

This chain uses TRBV28 with TRBJ1-4, with D maybe TRBD1 (6 bases). Trimming took off 7 bases at V and 4 bases at J, with 13 bases between the two ends. Germline CDR1 is MDHEN and CDR2 is SYDVKM. The CDR3 extends over 14 amino acids. The CDR3 sequence: CASKGGGGNEKLFF. CDR3 DNA sequence: TGTGCCAGCAAAGGAGGGGGGGGTAATGAAAAACTGTTTTTT.

The rearrangement joins TRBV21-1 to TRBJ1-2; the table's D call TRBD1 went unverified against the DNA. TRBV21-1 is classified as a pseudogene. The CDR3 is made up of 22 amino acids. CDR3 loop: CASSKGPRRGLILFIANYGYTF. In DNA form, the CDR3 reads TGTGCCAGCAGCAAAGGCCCGCGAAGGGGGCTTATTTTATTCATAGCTAACTATGGCTACACCTTC.